This is a list of T cell receptor beta chains from one sample in a study of cytomegalovirus exposure and HLA in healthy donors. Sequencing was performed with immunoSEQ multiplex PCR; in TCRdb, only in-frame clones are kept and a portion is missing. The sample contains 90,000 to 150,000 clones, roughly 82% of which appear only once. The sample taken for sequencing was PBMCs. The receptors were gathered from a man younger than 30 in good health and CMV-seronegative. CDR3s include the opening cysteine and the closing phenylalanine or tryptophan. Fields, in order: clone size, V gene, D gene, J gene, CDR3 DNA, CDR3 protein. The D gene is left open where the match is weak. Not all rows give a size; the values are once, few, many and, for expanded clones, a class.

clone size: .; V gene: TRBV7-9; D gene: .; J gene: TRBJ1-1; CDR3 DNA: TGTGCCAGCAGCCCCGTCCAGGGGATGAACACTGAAGCTTTCTTT; CDR3 protein: CASSPVQGMNTEAFF
clone size: once; V gene: TRBV13; D gene: TRBD2; J gene: TRBJ2-1; CDR3 DNA: TGTGCCAGCAGCAAACTAGCGCTAAGCTCCTACAATGAGCAGTTCTTC; CDR3 protein: CASSKLALSSYNEQFF
clone size: .; V gene: TRBV7-2; D gene: TRBD1; J gene: TRBJ1-2; CDR3 DNA: TGTGCCAGCAGCTTTCGGGCAGGGGGCGACTATGGCTACACCTTC; CDR3 protein: CASSFRAGGDYGYTF
clone size: .; V gene: TRBV30; D gene: .; J gene: TRBJ1-2; CDR3 DNA: TGTGCCTGGAGTGTACCTGGGGGCAATGGCTACACCTTC; CDR3 protein: CAWSVPGGNGYTF
clone size: .; V gene: TRBV27; D gene: .; J gene: TRBJ1-1; CDR3 DNA: TGTGCCAGCAGCCATGGGGCGGACACTGAAGCTTTCTTT; CDR3 protein: CASSHGADTEAFF
clone size: .; V gene: TRBV10-3; D gene: TRBD2; J gene: TRBJ2-7; CDR3 DNA: TGTGCCATCAGTGAGGGACTAGCGGGAGGCCCCTACGAGCAGTACTTC; CDR3 protein: CAISEGLAGGPYEQYF
clone size: .; V gene: TRBV7-6; D gene: TRBD2; J gene: TRBJ2-7; CDR3 DNA: TGTGCCAGCAGCTCTCGGACTAGCGGGAGGAACGAGCAGTACTTC; CDR3 protein: CASSSRTSGRNEQYF
clone size: .; V gene: TRBV5-1; D gene: .; J gene: TRBJ2-1; CDR3 DNA: TGCGCCAGCAGCTTCTTACAGGGAAATGAGCAGTTCTTC; CDR3 protein: CASSFLQGNEQFF
clone size: once; V gene: TRBV11-2; D gene: .; J gene: TRBJ2-7; CDR3 DNA: TGTGCCAGCAGCTTAGATCAGGGATCCCCCTACGAGCAGTACTTC; CDR3 protein: CASSLDQGSPYEQYF
clone size: .; V gene: TRBV5-4; D gene: .; J gene: TRBJ1-1; CDR3 DNA: TGTGCCAGCAGCTTGAACAGCCGTGAAGCTTTCTTT; CDR3 protein: CASSLNSREAFF
clone size: .; V gene: TRBV9; D gene: .; J gene: TRBJ2-7; CDR3 DNA: TGTGCCAGCTCGGGAGAAGGGTACGAGCAGTACTTC; CDR3 protein: CASSGEGYEQYF
clone size: .; V gene: TRBV6-1; D gene: .; J gene: TRBJ1-6; CDR3 DNA: TGTGCCAGCAGCGGCAGGGAGGGACCCCTCCACTTT; CDR3 protein: CASSGREGPLHF
clone size: .; V gene: TRBV29-1; D gene: .; J gene: TRBJ2-5; CDR3 DNA: TGCAGCGCCCGACTGGGACTCCAAGAGACCCAGTACTTC; CDR3 protein: CSARLGLQETQYF
clone size: .; V gene: TRBV30; D gene: .; J gene: TRBJ1-3; CDR3 DNA: TGTGCCTGGAGTCTTCCAGGGCCTCACGGAAACACCATATATTTT; CDR3 protein: CAWSLPGPHGNTIYF
clone size: .; V gene: TRBV7-2; D gene: TRBD2; J gene: TRBJ2-4; CDR3 DNA: TGTGCCAGCAGCTTAGGTGCTAGCGGGCTACCCAAAAACATTCAGTACTTC; CDR3 protein: CASSLGASGLPKNIQYF
clone size: .; V gene: TRBV5-3; D gene: TRBD1; J gene: TRBJ2-1; CDR3 DNA: TGTGCCAGAGACACTGGGACACCCCACATGACAGGGGTATTGGATTTCCATGAGCAGTTCTTC; CDR3 protein: CARDTGTPHMTGVLDFHEQFF
clone size: .; V gene: TRBV30; D gene: TRBD2; J gene: TRBJ2-1; CDR3 DNA: TGTGCCTGGAGCGCCTATTTGGCGGGAGCAATCGATGAGCAGTTCTTC; CDR3 protein: CAWSAYLAGAIDEQFF
clone size: few; V gene: TRBV9; D gene: TRBD1; J gene: TRBJ2-1; CDR3 DNA: TGTGCCAGCAGCGTAAGGGACAGGGACAACAATGAGCAGTTCTTC; CDR3 protein: CASSVRDRDNNEQFF
clone size: once; V gene: TRBV9; D gene: .; J gene: TRBJ2-2; CDR3 DNA: TGTGCCAGCAGCCCCCCGAGGGCGGTCGGGGAGCTGTTTTTT; CDR3 protein: CASSPPRAVGELFF
clone size: .; V gene: TRBV6-5; D gene: .; J gene: TRBJ1-1; CDR3 DNA: TGTGCCAGCAGTTACTCTCCAGGGAACACTGAAGCTTTCTTT; CDR3 protein: CASSYSPGNTEAFF
clone size: .; V gene: TRBV6-1; D gene: .; J gene: TRBJ2-2; CDR3 DNA: TGTGCCAACTCCGACAGAAACACCGGGGAGCTGTTTTTT; CDR3 protein: CANSDRNTGELFF
clone size: once; V gene: TRBV29-1; D gene: .; J gene: TRBJ2-7; CDR3 DNA: TGCAGCGGAACCGCACAGGGCCCCGGCGGCGAGCAGTACTTC; CDR3 protein: CSGTAQGPGGEQYF
clone size: .; V gene: TRBV2; D gene: .; J gene: TRBJ2-1; CDR3 DNA: TGTGCCAGCAGGGGCGGGGATGAGCAGTTCTTC; CDR3 protein: CASRGGDEQFF